A single sample is the source of the 12 T cell receptor beta chains below, sequenced in a study of shared clonotypes between healthy human individuals. In the naive CD8 group, cells lacked CD45RO and were positively selected for CCR7, so terminally differentiated effector memory CD45RA+ cells were left out. Profiling relied on immunoSEQ multiplex PCR, and the TCRdb table lists in-frame clones only, not all of them. The data show about 2.2 million clones, about 94% seen once. Sequenced material: naive CD8+ T cells from PBMCs. Every receptor here comes from a man younger than 35 in good health. Some clones in this sample may be carry-over from other donors' samples.

The chain carries TRBV19 and TRBJ2-6, with 8 bases aligning to TRBD1. Germline CDR1 LNHDA, CDR2 SQIVND (reference sequence). Unmatched junction bases numbered 9, after V lost 5 bases and J lost 6 bases. The CDR3 totals 16 residues. CDR3 loop: CASSPRQGAKANVLTF. Written as DNA, the CDR3 is TGTGCCAGTAGTCCACGGCAGGGGGCGAAGGCCAACGTCCTGACTTTC.

This sequence joins TRBV10-1 and TRBJ2-7; D perhaps matches TRBD1 (6 bases). V lost 3 bases and J 5 bases, leaving 20 bases between the germline ends. Germline V gene sequence: CDR1 WNHNN, CDR2 SYGVQD (reference sequence). This CDR3 is 16 amino acids long. DNA of the CDR3: TGCGCCAGCAGTGAAAAAGGTGGGGGCAGGGACGACGAGCAGTACTTC. It encodes CASSEKGGGRDDEQYF.

The chain joins TRBV6-5 to TRBJ2-7; perhaps TRBD2 as D (6 bases). Germline V gives CDR1 MNHEY, CDR2 SVGAGI. V shed 5 bases and J shed 5 bases, with 16 bases lying between them. The CDR3 runs to 14 residues. The CDR3 reads CASSGGGWAHEQYF. DNA for the CDR3: TGTGCCAGCAGTGGGGGAGGTTGGGCTCACGAGCAGTACTTC.

The chain recombines TRBV5-8 with TRBJ1-1, with D possibly being TRBD1 (5 bases). The CDR3 consists of 13 residues. Germline loops: CDR1 SGHTS, CDR2 YDEGEE. V shed 4 bases and J shed 5 bases, with 12 bases lying between them. DNA of the CDR3: TGTGCCAGCAGCCCAAGGGGATTGACTGAAGCTTTCTTT. Translated, it gives CASSPRGLTEAFF.

The chain carries TRBV15 and TRBJ1-5, with a tentative D call TRBD1 (6 bases). V gave up 0 bases and J gave up 11 bases, with 17 bases separating them. The CDR3 is 15 amino acids. CDR1 and CDR2 from the germline V gene are LNHNV and YYDKDF (reference sequence). The DNA of the CDR3 is TGTGCCACCAGCAGAGATCGGTCCCACAGGGTAACCCAGCATTTT. Amino acid sequence: CATSRDRSHRVTQHF. Full variable domain (outside the CDR3, taken from reference TRBV15 and TRBJ1-5): DAMVIQNPRYQVTQFGKPVTLSCSQTLNHNVMYWYQQKSSQAPKLLFHYYDKDFNNEADTPDNFQSRRPNTSFCFLDIRSPGLGDTAMYLCATSRDRSHRVTQHFGDGTRLSIL.

The chain carries TRBV4-1 and TRBJ2-3; D uncertain. Trimming stripped 3 bases from V and 2 bases from J, with 15 bases between. Per the germline V gene, CDR1 is MGHRA and CDR2 is YSYEKL. The CDR3 runs 16 residues. The CDR3 region has the DNA TGCGCCAGCAGCCACCCCCAGAATTATTACACAGATACGCAGTATTTT. Its protein is CASSHPQNYYTDTQYF.

This rearrangement joins TRBV4-2 to TRBJ2-3; D gene ambiguous. CDR1 LGHNA and CDR2 YNFKEQ come from the germline V gene. The CDR3 is 14 residues long. The V gene lost 4 bases and the J gene lost 3 bases, with 11 bases spanning the gap. The CDR3 here is CASSRRLGTDTQYF. Written as DNA, the CDR3 is TGTGCCAGCAGCCGAAGACTTGGGACAGATACGCAGTATTTT.

About this clone: Other DNA sequences from this sample encode an identical CDR3 as well. This chain links TRBV27 with TRBJ2-7; 8 positions match TRBD1. This CDR3 region has 14 residues. The V gene end was trimmed by 5 bases and the J gene end by 0 bases; junction bases not matched to a gene: 3. CDR1 and CDR2 from the germline V gene are MNHEY and SMNVEV (reference sequence). In DNA, the CDR3 is TGTGCCAGCAGTCTAACAGGGGGCTCCTACGAGCAGTACTTC. This gives the protein CASSLTGGSYEQYF.

The sample holds a few counts of this clone. The chain combines TRBV18 with TRBJ1-5; D may be TRBD1 (5 bases). V shed 3 bases and J shed 6 bases, with 9 bases lying between them. Germline V gene lookup returns CDR1 KGHSH and CDR2 LQKENI. The CDR3 contains 13 residues. The DNA of the CDR3 is TGTGCCAGCTCACCGGGGGGAAGTCAGCCCCAGCATTTT. This sequence encodes CASSPGGSQPQHF.

As for this clone: A much larger clone differs by one base, so this may be a read error. The chain combines TRBV19 with TRBJ2-2; D remains ambiguous. The CDR3 has 14 residues. V lost 1 base, J lost 1 base, and 4 bases lay in between. Looked up from germline, CDR1 is LNHDA and CDR2 is SQIVND (reference sequence). This CDR3 is CASSIAGNTGELFF. DNA of the CDR3: TGTGCCAGTAGTATAGCAGGGAACACCGGGGAGCTGTTTTTT.

The rearrangement joins TRBV28 to TRBJ1-1; possibly TRBD1 for D (5 bases). The germline CDR1 and CDR2 sequences are MDHEN and SYDVKM. The germline V and J ends were trimmed by 3 bases and 5 bases, with 13 bases remaining between them. The CDR3 runs 14 residues. Written as DNA, the CDR3 is TGTGCCAGCAGTTTTAGGGGCGCGGGTACTGAAGCTTTCTTT. It yields the protein CASSFRGAGTEAFF.

The gene calls are TRBV11-2 and TRBJ2-2, with D maybe TRBD2 (5 bases). V lost 5 bases and J 4 bases, leaving 11 bases between the germline ends. The CDR3 length is 14 residues. Per the germline V gene, CDR1 is SGHAT and CDR2 is FQNNGV. CDR3 coding DNA: TGTGCCAGCAGCCCCCTCCGGGGCACCGGGGAGCTGTTTTTT. Protein: CASSPLRGTGELFF.